These 11 T cell receptor beta chains originate from one sample sequenced in a study of blood T cell repertoires in COVID-19 (dated by TCRdb to the early 2020s). The protocol used for the library was the immunoSEQ multiplex PCR assay. TCRdb re-hosts the immuneACCESS table, in-frame sequences only. Its copies lack some clones; in the studies checked, an unresolved V gene accounts for under half of them, and the cause for the rest is not known. The sample data list around 340,000 clones, and 75% to 90% of these were observed just once. Of the sample, just over 7% falls within the top ten clones. The sequenced sample consisted of peripheral blood. These receptors were obtained from a woman aged 60-75 years with COVID-19, enrolled during active disease.

About this clone: The sample has other DNA sequences that encode this CDR3 too. The rearrangement joins TRBV6-5 to TRBJ2-7, with TRBD2 matching 14 bases. Germline CDR1 MNHEY, CDR2 SVGAGI. Trimming took 5 bases from V and 4 from J; bases not matched to a gene: 1. CDR3 size: 14 residues. The chain's CDR3 is CASSRLAGGYEQYF. CDR3 nucleotide sequence: TGTGCCAGCAGTCGACTAGCGGGGGGGTACGAGCAGTACTTC.

The chain combines TRBV7-3 with TRBJ2-3; D may be TRBD2 (5 bases). Germline CDR1 reads SGHTA; CDR2 reads FQGTGA. The V end was cut by 1 base, the J end by 3 bases, with 8 bases between. This CDR3 comprises 14 residues. The CDR3 coding sequence is TGTGCCAGCAGCTTAAATCCGGGAACAGATACGCAGTATTTT. This codes for CASSLNPGTDTQYF.

CDR3 sequence reads: CASSPTGGGWMGNEQYF. The CDR3 DNA is TGTGCCAGCAGCCCTACAGGGGGTGGTTGGATGGGAAACGAGCAGTACTTC. The chain employs TRBV7-9 and TRBJ2-7, with 8 bases fitting TRBD1. Trimming took 5 bases from V and 5 from J; bases not matched to a gene: 17. The CDR3 consists of 17 residues. Germline V gene sequence: CDR1 SEHNR, CDR2 FQNEAQ (reference sequence).

The rearrangement joins TRBV5-5 to TRBJ2-2; TRBD2 matches 14 bases. With 0 bases clipped from V and 10 bases from J, the junction kept 11 bases outside the gene matches. Germline CDR1 SGHKS, CDR2 YYEKEE (reference sequence). The CDR3 has 18 residues. CDR3 amino acids: CASSLGGTSGGAGEELFF. CDR3 bases: TGTGCCAGCAGCTTGGGCGGGACTAGCGGGGGCGCCGGGGAGGAGCTGTTTTTT.

The chain has TRBV7-9 and TRBJ2-1, with 13 bases fitting TRBD2. Germline values: CDR1 SEHNR, CDR2 FQNEAQ (reference sequence). Trimming removed 4 bases from V and 10 bases from J; junction bases left unmatched: 7. This CDR3 contains 15 residues. CDR3 sequence (DNA): TGTGCCAGCAGCTGGGGACTAGCGGGGAGCGGGGAGCAGTTCTTC. Residues: CASSWGLAGSGEQFF.

Concerning this clone itself: The same CDR3 can be traced to other DNA sequences in this sample. The chain links TRBV5-1 to TRBJ1-2; TRBD1 agrees at 8 bases. Losses at the gene ends were 3 bases for V and 6 bases for J; bases not matched to a gene: 4. This CDR3 has 13 amino acids. Germline assignment: CDR1 SGHRS and CDR2 YFSETQ. CDR3 sequence: CASSSGQGNGYTF. The CDR3 DNA follows: TGCGCCAGCAGCTCCGGACAGGGAAATGGCTACACCTTC.

The rearrangement joins TRBV7-8 to TRBJ2-1; 13 nucleotides line up with TRBD2. The germline gives CDR1 SGHVS, CDR2 FQNEAQ. V was clipped by 5 bases and J by 2 bases; unmatched bases: 3. This CDR3 spans 16 amino acids. The CDR3 region is CASSAGLAGAYNEQFF. CDR3 sequence (DNA): TGTGCCAGCAGCGCCGGACTAGCGGGAGCCTACAATGAGCAGTTCTTC.

The chain uses TRBV19 and TRBJ2-5; D perhaps matches TRBD2 (6 bases). The germline V gene has CDR1 LNHDA and CDR2 SQIVND (reference sequence). This CDR3 region has 9 residues. Trimming removed 11 bases from V and 10 bases from J, with 11 bases in between. Here the CDR3 reads CAGGTVQYF. The DNA of the CDR3 is TGTGCCGGAGGGACGGTCCAGTACTTC.

The chain joins TRBV7-8 to TRBJ2-1; 8 nucleotides line up with TRBD1. CDR1 SGHVS and CDR2 FQNEAQ come from the germline V gene. The CDR3 has 16 amino acids. Trimming took 5 bases from V and 6 from J; bases not matched to a gene: 12. The CDR3 spells CASSTDQGAGGNEQFF. The CDR3 DNA sequence: TGTGCCAGCAGCACAGACCAGGGGGCGGGCGGCAATGAGCAGTTCTTC.

This rearrangement joins TRBV19 to TRBJ1-6; D might be TRBD1 (6 bases). CDR3 size: 16 residues. The V end lost 3 bases, the J end lost 5 bases, and 14 bases lay between the germline ends. In germline, CDR1 is LNHDA, CDR2 SQIVND (reference sequence). CDR3 sequence reads: CASSIGQGMDNSPLHF. In DNA form, the CDR3 reads TGTGCCAGTAGTATCGGCCAGGGGATGGATAATTCACCCCTCCACTTT.

CDR3 region: CASSLMRAQYF. The DNA for the CDR3 is TGTGCCAGCAGCTTAATGCGGGCCCAGTACTTC. The chain has TRBV7-9 and TRBJ2-5, with D possibly being TRBD2 (5 bases). The CDR3 is made up of 11 amino acids. Germline values: CDR1 SEHNR, CDR2 FQNEAQ (reference sequence). The V end was cut by 2 bases, the J end by 9 bases, with 7 bases between.